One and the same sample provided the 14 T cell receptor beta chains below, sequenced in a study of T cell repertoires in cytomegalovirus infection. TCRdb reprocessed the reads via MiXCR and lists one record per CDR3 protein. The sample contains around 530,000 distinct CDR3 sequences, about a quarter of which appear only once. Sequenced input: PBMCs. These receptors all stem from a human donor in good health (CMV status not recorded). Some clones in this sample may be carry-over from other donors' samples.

The CDR3 DNA reads as TGTGCCAGCATTTTAGTTATCGACGAGCAGTACGTC. Protein sequence: CASILVIDEQYV. V and J are TRBV7-6 and TRBJ2-7; no reliable D call. Trimming took off 7 bases at V and 5 bases at J, with 12 bases between the two ends. Germline loops: CDR1 SGHVS, CDR2 FNYEAQ. The CDR3 totals 12 residues.

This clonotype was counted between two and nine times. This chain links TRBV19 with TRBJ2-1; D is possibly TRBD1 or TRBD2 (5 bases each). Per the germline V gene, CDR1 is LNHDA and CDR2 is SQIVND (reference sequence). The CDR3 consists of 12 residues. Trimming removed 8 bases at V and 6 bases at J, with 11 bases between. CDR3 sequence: CASRSGGNEQFF. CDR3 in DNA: TGTGCCAGTCGCAGTGGGGGCAATGAGCAGTTCTTC.

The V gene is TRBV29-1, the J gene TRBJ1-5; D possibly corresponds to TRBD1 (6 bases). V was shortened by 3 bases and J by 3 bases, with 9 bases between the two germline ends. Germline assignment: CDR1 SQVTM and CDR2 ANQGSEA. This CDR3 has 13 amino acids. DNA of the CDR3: TGCAGCGTTGAGGACAGCCCCAATCAGCCCCAGCATTTT. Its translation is CSVEDSPNQPQHF.

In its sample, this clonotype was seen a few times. The CDR3 region has the DNA TGCAGTGCGGTGGCTAGCGGGAGAGGGGAGCAGTTCTTC. It encodes CSAVASGRGEQFF. V gene TRBV20-1 combines with J gene TRBJ2-1; 10 bases map to TRBD2. Germline CDR1 is DFQATT and CDR2 is SNEGSKA (reference sequence). The length of the CDR3 is 13 residues. V trimming: 6 bases; J trimming: 10 bases; junction bases outside the gene matches: 9.

The CDR3: CASSPYRGPYNEQFF. Written as DNA, the CDR3 is TGCGCCAGCAGCCCATATCGGGGACCCTACAATGAGCAGTTCTTC. The J gene is TRBJ2-1, the V gene TRBV4-3; D could derive from TRBD1 or TRBD2 (5 bases each). Germline values: CDR1 LGHNA, CDR2 YSLEER. V lost 4 bases, J lost 2 bases, and 12 bases lay in between. The CDR3 spans 15 residues.

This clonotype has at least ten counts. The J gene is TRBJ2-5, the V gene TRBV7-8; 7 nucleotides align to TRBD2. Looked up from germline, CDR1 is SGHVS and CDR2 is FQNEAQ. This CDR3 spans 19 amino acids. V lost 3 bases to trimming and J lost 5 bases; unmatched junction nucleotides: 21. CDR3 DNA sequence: TGTGCCAGCAGCTTTAGGATCGGGAGAGCGGGGATCTCACCCGAGACCCAGTACTTC. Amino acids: CASSFRIGRAGISPETQYF.

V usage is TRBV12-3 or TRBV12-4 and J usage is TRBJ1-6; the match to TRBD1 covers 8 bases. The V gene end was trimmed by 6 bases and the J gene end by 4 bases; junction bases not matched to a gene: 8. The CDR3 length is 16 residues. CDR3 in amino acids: CASSAGTGVYNSPLHF. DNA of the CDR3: TGTGCCAGCAGCGCCGGGACAGGCGTATATAATTCACCCCTCCACTTT.

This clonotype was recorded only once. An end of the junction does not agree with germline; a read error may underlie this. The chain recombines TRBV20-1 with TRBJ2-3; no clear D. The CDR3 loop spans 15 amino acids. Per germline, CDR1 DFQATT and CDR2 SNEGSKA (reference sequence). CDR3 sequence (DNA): TGCAGTGCCCTAGAGAGTGTGGCCGACACAGATACGCTGTATTTT. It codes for CSALESVADTDTLYF.

CDR3 sequence reads: CASSPFRTGGEKLFF. Here the CDR3 DNA reads TGTGCCAGCAGTCCCTTTCGGACAGGAGGCGAAAAACTGTTTTTT. The V and J genes are TRBV6-6 and TRBJ1-4, with 7 bases matching TRBD1. This CDR3 has 15 residues. The V and J ends lost 5 bases and 8 bases, in that order; junction bases with no gene match: 11. Germline assignment: CDR1 MNHNY and CDR2 SVGAGI (reference sequence).

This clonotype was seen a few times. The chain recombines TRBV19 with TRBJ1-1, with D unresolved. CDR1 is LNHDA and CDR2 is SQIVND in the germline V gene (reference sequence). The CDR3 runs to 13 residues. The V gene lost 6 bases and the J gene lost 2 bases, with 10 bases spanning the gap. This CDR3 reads CASSPGKNTEAFF. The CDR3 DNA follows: TGTGCCAGTAGCCCGGGAAAAAACACTGAAGCTTTCTTT.

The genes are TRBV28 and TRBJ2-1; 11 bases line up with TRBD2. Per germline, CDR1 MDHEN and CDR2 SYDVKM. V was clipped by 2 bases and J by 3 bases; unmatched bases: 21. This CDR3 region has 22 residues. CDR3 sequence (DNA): TGTGCCAGCAGTTTAGGCAGGGGCGGGGGACATGACGGACTAGCGGGCTACAATGAGCAGTTCTTC. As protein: CASSLGRGGGHDGLAGYNEQFF.

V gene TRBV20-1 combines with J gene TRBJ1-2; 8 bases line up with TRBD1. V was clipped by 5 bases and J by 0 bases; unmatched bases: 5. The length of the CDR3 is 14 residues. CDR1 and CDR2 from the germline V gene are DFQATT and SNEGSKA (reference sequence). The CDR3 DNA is TGCAGTGCTGGGGACAGGTCCACTAACTATGGCTACACCTTC. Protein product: CSAGDRSTNYGYTF.

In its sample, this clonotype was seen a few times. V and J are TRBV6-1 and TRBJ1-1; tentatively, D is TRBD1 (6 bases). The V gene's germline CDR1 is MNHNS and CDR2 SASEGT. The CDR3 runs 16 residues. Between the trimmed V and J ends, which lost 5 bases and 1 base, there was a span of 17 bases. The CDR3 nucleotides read TGTGCCAGCAGTCCGCACGGGAGGGGGGAGAACACTGAAGCTTTCTTT. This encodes CASSPHGRGENTEAFF.

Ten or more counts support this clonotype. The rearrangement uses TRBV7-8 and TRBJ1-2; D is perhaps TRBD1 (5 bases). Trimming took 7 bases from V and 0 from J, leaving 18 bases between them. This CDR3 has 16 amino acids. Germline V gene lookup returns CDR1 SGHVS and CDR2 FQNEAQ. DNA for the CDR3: TGTGCCAGCATCCCCACGCCAGGGCTCGCTAACTATGGCTACACCTTC. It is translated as CASIPTPGLANYGYTF.